The 20 T cell receptor beta chains below were found in one sample sequenced in a study of blood T cells in healthy people across ages. PCR was performed a second time for 7 to 11 cycles using a sample-barcoded 5' primer and a J-beta primer mix. TCRdb passed the 5' RACE reads through MiXCR, listing each CDR3 protein once. In the table there are about 720,000 distinct CDR3 sequences, 22% of which are singletons. The sequenced sample was blood. The receptors here all came from a man between 65 and 85 years old in good health.

As regards this clonotype: A junction end diverges from the germline sequence, so it may reflect a read error. V usage is TRBV2 and J usage is TRBJ1-2, with D possibly TRBD1 on 6 matching bases. This CDR3 contains 15 residues. Germline V gives CDR1 SNHLY, CDR2 FYNNEI. As DNA, the CDR3 is TGTCCCAGCAGTGCCGGAGGGGGGGGAGTCTATGGCTACACCTTC. It yields the protein CPSSAGGGGVYGYTF. The full variable domain, rest sourced from reference TRBV2 and TRBJ1-2, is EPEVTQTPSHQVTQMGQEVILRCVPISNHLYFYWYRQILGQKVEFLVSFYNNEISEKSEIFDDQFSVERPDGSNFTLKIRSTKLEDSAMYFCPSSAGGGGVYGYTFGSGTRLTVV.

The chain is built from TRBV20-1 and TRBJ1-4; D perhaps matches TRBD1 (6 bases). There are 16 residues in the CDR3. V was trimmed by 0 bases and J by 8 bases, leaving 19 bases between them. Germline CDR1 DFQATT, CDR2 SNEGSKA (reference sequence). Written as DNA, the CDR3 is TGCAGTGCTAGAGACCCCACACAGGGTGAGGGCGAAAAACTGTTTTTT. It codes for CSARDPTQGEGEKLFF.

This clonotype was observed a few times. The V and J genes are TRBV23-1 and TRBJ2-7; D ambiguous. The better agreement between TRBJ2-1 and the DNA end casts doubt on the J call. TRBV23-1 is reported as an ORF; its role is uncertain. The length of the CDR3 is 18 residues. CDR3 nucleotides: TGCGCCAGCAGTCAATCGGGTAGATGGGGTTGTGATGACAATGAGCAGTTCTTC. Protein product: CASSQSGRWGCDDNEQFF.

This chain joins TRBV6-6 and TRBJ2-1, with D possibly called TRBD1 or TRBD2 (6 bases each). This CDR3 comprises 15 residues. V was cut by 6 bases and J by 8 bases, with 20 bases left in between. Germline V CDR1 and CDR2: MNHNY, SVGAGI (reference sequence). CDR3 residues: CASRLRGSGGDEQFF. CDR3 nucleotides: TGTGCCAGCAGGTTACGGGGTTCCGGGGGCGATGAGCAGTTCTTC.

There are a few counts of this clonotype. CDR3 sequence: CASSTLRTYEAFF. The CDR3 nucleotides read TGTGCCAGCAGCACTCTCCGGACATATGAAGCTTTCTTT. The rearrangement links TRBV11-2 to TRBJ1-1; possibly TRBD1 for D (5 bases). The CDR3 runs 13 residues. V was shortened by 5 bases and J by 7 bases, with 14 bases between the two germline ends. Germline CDR1 SGHAT, CDR2 FQNNGV.

In the case of this clonotype: As the CDR3 is not closed by the conserved phenylalanine or tryptophan, this likely results from a read error. This rearrangement joins TRBV12-3 or TRBV12-4 to TRBJ2-3; 8 bases fit TRBD2. The CDR3 runs to 15 residues. The CDR3 DNA reads TGTACCAGCAGACCGGGACCAGCGGGAGCAGATACGCAGTATTCT. This translates into CTSRPGPAGADTQYS.

This rearrangement joins TRBV18 to TRBJ2-1, with D maybe TRBD2 (6 bases). CDR3 length: 15 residues. Trimming stripped 3 bases from V and 6 bases from J, with 15 bases between. Germline CDR1 reads KGHSH; CDR2 reads LQKENI. The CDR3 DNA is TGTGCCAGCTCACCCGGGGCGGGGTCGGGCAATGAGCAGTTCTTC. Its translation is CASSPGAGSGNEQFF.

This sequence joins TRBV7-9 and TRBJ1-4, with D perhaps TRBD1 (5 bases). The V gene lost 4 bases and the J gene lost 4 bases, with 16 bases spanning the gap. This CDR3 has 16 residues. CDR1 and CDR2 from the germline V gene are SEHNR and FQNEAQ (reference sequence). CDR3 loop: CASSSSRGGINEKLFF. The CDR3 DNA reads TGTGCCAGCAGCTCCTCAAGGGGAGGGATTAATGAAAAACTGTTTTTT.

This clonotype was seen a few times. The chain recombines TRBV7-9 with TRBJ1-2; no reliable D call. The CDR3 contains 15 residues. Per germline, CDR1 SEHNR and CDR2 FQNEAQ (reference sequence). Trimming cost V 7 bases and J 6 bases, with 21 bases left between them. CDR3 DNA sequence: TGTGCCAGCACCTACGCGGCGTATGATTTGGATGGCTACACCTTC. Residues: CASTYAAYDLDGYTF.

This clonotype was detected only a few times. J is TRBJ2-5 and V is TRBV7-8, with D perhaps matching TRBD1 (5 bases). Germline V gene data show CDR1 as SGHVS and CDR2 as FQNEAQ. The CDR3 extends over 13 amino acids. V was shortened by 5 bases and J by 4 bases, with 11 bases between the two germline ends. CDR3 nucleotides: TGTGCCAGCAGCCCGCTAGACAGAGAGACCCAGTACTTC. It codes for CASSPLDRETQYF. Full variable domain (remainder filled in from reference TRBV7-8 and TRBJ2-5): GAGVSQSPRYKVAKRGQDVALRCDPISGHVSLFWYQQALGQGPEFLTYFQNEAQLDKSGLPSDRFFAERPEGSVSTLKIQRTQQEDSAVYLCASSPLDRETQYFGPGTRLLVL.

This clonotype was picked up many times. The chain carries TRBV12-3 or TRBV12-4 and TRBJ1-6, with D hard to call. The CDR3 totals 12 residues. Trimming took 1 base from V and 8 from J, leaving 3 bases between them. CDR3: CASSLGHSPLHF. CDR3 nucleotide sequence: TGTGCCAGCAGTTTAGGGCATTCACCCCTCCACTTT.

This clonotype was picked up a small number of times. One end of the junction varies from germline; a read error may be responsible. The CDR3 region is CASSPEQGVLYF. The CDR3 DNA reads as TGTGCCAGCTCACCAGAACAGGGGGTCTTATACTTC. V and J are TRBV18 and TRBJ2-1; 8 bases align to TRBD1. The germline V gene has CDR1 KGHSH and CDR2 LQKENI. The CDR3 sequence is 12 residues long.

The chain is built from TRBV9 and TRBJ1-1; no clear D gene. Germline lookup yields CDR1 SGDLS and CDR2 YYNGEE. The CDR3 spans 15 residues. The ends were cut back, 1 base at V and 0 bases at J, with 10 bases in the middle. The CDR3 sequence is CASSVMTSLNTEAFF. CDR3 DNA: TGTGCCAGCAGCGTAATGACCTCTTTGAACACTGAAGCTTTCTTT.

This clonotype has more than one count but fewer than ten. A read error may account for a junction end that differs from germline. The chain couples TRBV7-3 to TRBJ2-3; TRBD2 might be the D (6 bases). The CDR3 is 15 residues long. CDR1 is SGHTA, CDR2 FQGTGA, per germline. CDR3 nucleotides: TGTGCCAGCAGCTTAGGGAGGACGGGCACAGATACGCGGTATTTT. Translation: CASSLGRTGTDTRYF.

In this sample, this clonotype turned up a few times. This chain joins TRBV12-3 or TRBV12-4 and TRBJ2-3; D gene unclear. The V gene lost 7 bases and the J gene lost 6 bases, with 8 bases spanning the gap. There are 11 residues in the CDR3. The CDR3: CASNLRDTQYF. Written as DNA, the CDR3 is TGTGCCAGCAACCTTAGGGATACGCAGTATTTT.

The V and J genes are TRBV30 and TRBJ2-7; unclear D gene. The end of the DNA aligns better with TRBJ2-1, so the J call may be wrong. Germline CDR1 reads GTSNPN; CDR2 reads SVGIG (reference sequence). The CDR3 has 11 residues. In DNA, the CDR3 is TGTGCCTGGAGTGTAATCGATGAGCAGTTCTTC. Translated, it gives CAWSVIDEQFF.

This clonotype was seen more than once but under ten times. The J gene is TRBJ1-2, the V gene TRBV20-1; D might be TRBD1 (6 bases). CDR3 length equals 13 residues. Per germline, CDR1 DFQATT and CDR2 SNEGSKA (reference sequence). V lost 3 bases to trimming and J lost 6 bases, with 14 bases between them. The CDR3 loop reads CSASVRTANGYTF. CDR3 in DNA: TGCAGTGCTAGTGTCCGGACAGCGAATGGCTACACCTTC.

This clonotype was seen many times. This rearrangement joins TRBV2 to TRBJ2-1; no firm D call. Trimming took off 1 base at V and 0 bases at J, with 10 bases between the two ends. This CDR3 is built from 16 residues. The V gene's germline CDR1 is SNHLY and CDR2 FYNNEI. The CDR3 is CASSEEVVSSYNEQFF. Here the CDR3 DNA reads TGTGCCAGCAGTGAAGAGGTGGTGAGCTCCTACAATGAGCAGTTCTTC.

This chain uses TRBV12-3 or TRBV12-4 with TRBJ2-5; D is uncertain. Trimming took off 4 bases at V and 4 bases at J, with 7 bases between the two ends. This CDR3 comprises 12 residues. CDR3 bases: TGTGCCAGCAGTTGGGTAGTAGAGACCCAGTACTTC. This codes for CASSWVVETQYF.

This chain connects TRBV4-2 to TRBJ2-5; a weak D match, TRBD2 (6 bases). Trimming left V 1 base short and J 2 bases short, with 11 bases between. This CDR3 contains 15 residues. CDR1 is LGHNA, CDR2 YNFKEQ, per germline. CDR3 loop: CASSQAGTLQETQYF. The CDR3 nucleotides read TGTGCCAGCAGCCAAGCGGGGACTTTGCAAGAGACCCAGTACTTC.